The clone carrying this TCR beta chain has at least ten counts. As yet, its antigen is unknown. The sample belongs to a study of Graves' ophthalmopathy and Graves' hyperthyroidism. Notes on the study in general: Its predictions of ophthalmopathy progression gave the model 70.59% sensitivity and about 72% specificity.

The CDR3 has 14 residues. V gave up 6 bases and J gave up 5 bases, with 19 bases separating them. Germline V gene sequence: CDR1 SQVTM, CDR2 ANQGSEA. Transcripts of RNA were the source for amplifying TCR beta CDR3 regions. Amplification began with first-round RT-PCR using HTBI primers, then second-round multiplex PCR was performed. TCRdb redid the calling of the multiplex PCR reads with MiXCR, one entry per CDR3 protein. The sample holds about 660,000 distinct CDR3 sequences; over 40% are singletons and the top ten take more than 2.5%. Uncontrolled infections, pregnancy, lactation or other autoimmune diseases led to patient exclusion. Establishment of the diagnosis relied upon clinical symptoms, serum thyroxine, TRAb, thyroid ultrasound and orbital computed tomography.

The clonotype comes from an adult man with Graves' ophthalmopathy. The specimen sequenced was peripheral blood. The genes are TRBV29-1 and TRBJ1-2; no firm D call. CDR3 amino acids: CSVSPTNRPYGYTF. The CDR3 DNA reads as TGCAGCGTCTCACCCACTAATAGACCTTATGGCTACACCTTC.